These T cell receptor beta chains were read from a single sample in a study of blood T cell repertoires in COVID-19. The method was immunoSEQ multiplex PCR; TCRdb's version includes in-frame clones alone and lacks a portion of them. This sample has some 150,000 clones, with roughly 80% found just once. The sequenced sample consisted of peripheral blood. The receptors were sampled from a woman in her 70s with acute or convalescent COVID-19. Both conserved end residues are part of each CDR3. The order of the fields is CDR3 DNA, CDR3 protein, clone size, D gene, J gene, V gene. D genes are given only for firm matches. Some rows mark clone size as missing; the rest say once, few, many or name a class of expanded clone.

DNA: TGTGCCAGCAGTTACTGGGGGACTCAACGCGACGAGCAGTACTTC
CDR3: CASSYWGTQRDEQYF
size: .
D: .
J: TRBJ2-7
V: TRBV6-2/TRBV6-3

DNA: TGTGCTAGTGGTTTTGACAGGGGGCAGCAGTTCTTC
CDR3: CASGFDRGQQFF
size: .
D: TRBD1
J: TRBJ2-1
V: TRBV12-5

DNA: TGCGCCAGCAGCTTTAGCGGGGACAACTACGAGCAGTACTTC
CDR3: CASSFSGDNYEQYF
size: .
D: TRBD2
J: TRBJ2-7
V: TRBV5-1

DNA: TGTGCCAGCTCACCATTATCAGTCTATAATTCACCCCTCCACTTT
CDR3: CASSPLSVYNSPLHF
size: .
D: .
J: TRBJ1-6
V: TRBV18

DNA: TGCGCCAGCAGCCAAGATGCAGGAAATCAGCCCCAGCATTTT
CDR3: CASSQDAGNQPQHF
size: .
D: .
J: TRBJ1-5
V: TRBV4-1

DNA: TGTGCCAGCAGTTTAGAGGGGGCGGGCGGCTACACCTTC
CDR3: CASSLEGAGGYTF
size: few
D: TRBD1
J: TRBJ1-2
V: TRBV27

DNA: TGTGCCAGTAGGAGGACAGGGAATGAAAAACTGTTTTTT
CDR3: CASRRTGNEKLFF
size: .
D: TRBD1
J: TRBJ1-4
V: TRBV19

DNA: TGTGCCAGCAGCTTTTCTAGCGGGAGGCCAAGCTCCTACAATGAGCAGTTCTTC
CDR3: CASSFSSGRPSSYNEQFF
size: few
D: TRBD2
J: TRBJ2-1
V: TRBV7-2

DNA: TGTGCCAGCTCCAGCGGACTAGCGGGACGCACAGATACGCAGTATTTT
CDR3: CASSSGLAGRTDTQYF
size: .
D: TRBD2
J: TRBJ2-3
V: TRBV18

DNA: TGCAGTGCTAGTGATCTAGCGGGGGAATACGAGCAGTACTTC
CDR3: CSASDLAGEYEQYF
size: .
D: TRBD2
J: TRBJ2-7
V: TRBV20-1

DNA: TGTGCCGGGAACCTGGGACAGGGGTTAGGCGGGGAGCTGTTTTTT
CDR3: CAGNLGQGLGGELFF
size: .
D: TRBD1
J: TRBJ2-2
V: TRBV30

DNA: TGTGCCACCAGCAGAGATAGAGGGCTGGCGGCGGGAGACATTCAGTACTTC
CDR3: CATSRDRGLAAGDIQYF
size: once
D: TRBD2
J: TRBJ2-4
V: TRBV15

DNA: TGTGCCAGCAGCTTTTCGGCTGAAGCTTTCTTT
CDR3: CASSFSAEAFF
size: once
D: .
J: TRBJ1-1
V: TRBV7-9

DNA: TGTGCCTGGGGAGTCCCTGGGGGCCTCACAGATACGCAGTATTTT
CDR3: CAWGVPGGLTDTQYF
size: .
D: .
J: TRBJ2-3
V: TRBV30

DNA: TGTGCCAGCAGCTCACCCGGGACAGGGGGAATTAATTCACCCCTCCACTTT
CDR3: CASSSPGTGGINSPLHF
size: .
D: TRBD1
J: TRBJ1-6
V: TRBV7-2

DNA: TGCGCCAGCAGCTTGCGAGACTACAACACAGATACGCAGTATTTT
CDR3: CASSLRDYNTDTQYF
size: .
D: .
J: TRBJ2-3
V: TRBV5-1

DNA: TGTGCCTGGACCACACGGACAGGGGGCGGTGAAGCTTTCTTT
CDR3: CAWTTRTGGGEAFF
size: once
D: TRBD1
J: TRBJ1-1
V: TRBV30

DNA: TGTGCCAGGGGGCTCAATGAGCAGTTCTTC
CDR3: CARGLNEQFF
size: .
D: .
J: TRBJ2-1
V: TRBV27

DNA: TGTGCCAGCAGCCAAGATCGGGGGGGCGAAGGCAATCAGCCCCAGCATTTT
CDR3: CASSQDRGGEGNQPQHF
size: .
D: .
J: TRBJ1-5
V: TRBV3-1/TRBV3-2

DNA: TGTGCCAGCAGCTTGGGCCCCGGGACAGGGACGGTAGAGACCCAGTACTTC
CDR3: CASSLGPGTGTVETQYF
size: once
D: TRBD1
J: TRBJ2-5
V: TRBV5-6

DNA: TGTGCCAGCAGCTTCGGGCAGGGATTCGAGACCCAGTACTTC
CDR3: CASSFGQGFETQYF
size: .
D: .
J: TRBJ2-5
V: TRBV7-3

DNA: TGTGCCAGCAGTTTCCGCCCCGCGGGGGTCGTTAACACCGGGGAGCTGTTTTTT
CDR3: CASSFRPAGVVNTGELFF
size: .
D: TRBD2
J: TRBJ2-2
V: TRBV28

DNA: TGTGCCAGCAGCTTCGGGACTAGCGGGGGGGCCATAGATACGCAGTATTTT
CDR3: CASSFGTSGGAIDTQYF
size: once
D: TRBD2
J: TRBJ2-3
V: TRBV7-2

DNA: TGTGCCAGCAGCTTGGCCCCCGGGCAAGAGACCCAGTACTTC
CDR3: CASSLAPGQETQYF
size: .
D: .
J: TRBJ2-5
V: TRBV5-6

DNA: TGTGCCAGCAGCACCACAGGGGCGGGTGGCTACACCTTC
CDR3: CASSTTGAGGYTF
size: .
D: TRBD1
J: TRBJ1-2
V: TRBV6-6

DNA: TGTGCCAGCAGCTTAGAGATGGACTACTTGGTAAGCTCCTATAATTCACCCCTCCACTTT
CDR3: CASSLEMDYLVSSYNSPLHF
size: .
D: .
J: TRBJ1-6
V: TRBV7-6

DNA: TGTGCCAGCAGTTACTCCTATAACTCTGGAAACACCATATATTTT
CDR3: CASSYSYNSGNTIYF
size: .
D: .
J: TRBJ1-3
V: TRBV6-5

DNA: TGTGCCAGCAGCCCCCGGGCTAGCGGGAGGAGGAACACCGGGGAGCTGTTTTTT
CDR3: CASSPRASGRRNTGELFF
size: .
D: TRBD2
J: TRBJ2-2
V: TRBV27

DNA: TGTGCCTGGGGGGACAGCGCCGATCAGCCCCAGCATTTT
CDR3: CAWGDSADQPQHF
size: .
D: TRBD1
J: TRBJ1-5
V: TRBV30

DNA: TGTGCCAGCAGCCGCGGGGCGCTTGAAGCTTTCTTT
CDR3: CASSRGALEAFF
size: .
D: .
J: TRBJ1-1
V: TRBV28

DNA: TGTGCCAGCAGTTACGGGGAGGGAGAGCAGTACTTC
CDR3: CASSYGEGEQYF
size: .
D: TRBD2
J: TRBJ2-7
V: TRBV6-2/TRBV6-3

DNA: TGTGCCAGCACGGGGTTGGGGGCCTTGGGTGAGCAGTTCTTC
CDR3: CASTGLGALGEQFF
size: .
D: .
J: TRBJ2-1
V: TRBV25-1

DNA: TGTGCCAGCTCACCAATAATAGCGGGATCCCAAGAGACCCAGTACTTC
CDR3: CASSPIIAGSQETQYF
size: .
D: TRBD2
J: TRBJ2-5
V: TRBV18

DNA: TGTGCCAGCAGCCCCCGGGGGGGGGAGACCCAGTACTTC
CDR3: CASSPRGGETQYF
size: .
D: TRBD2
J: TRBJ2-5
V: TRBV14

DNA: TGTGCCAGCAGCCTACAGGGTAGCAATCAGCCCCAGCATTTT
CDR3: CASSLQGSNQPQHF
size: .
D: .
J: TRBJ1-5
V: TRBV3-1/TRBV3-2

DNA: TGTGCCAGCAGTTTTTCGGGTAATTCACCCCTCCACTTT
CDR3: CASSFSGNSPLHF
size: .
D: .
J: TRBJ1-6
V: TRBV6-5

DNA: TGTGCCAGCAGCTTATTCCCGGGTAGCACAGATACGCAGTATTTT
CDR3: CASSLFPGSTDTQYF
size: once
D: .
J: TRBJ2-3
V: TRBV7-8

DNA: TGTGCCAGCAGCTTAGCGGGGGAGGGGTATAATTCACCCCTCCACTTT
CDR3: CASSLAGEGYNSPLHF
size: once
D: .
J: TRBJ1-6
V: TRBV7-8

DNA: TGTGCCAGCAGTTCCACAGGGGCGCTTGCCAAAAACATTCAGTACTTC
CDR3: CASSSTGALAKNIQYF
size: once
D: TRBD1
J: TRBJ2-4
V: TRBV27

DNA: TGTGCCAGCAGCCCGGGACTAGACTACGAGCAGTACTTC
CDR3: CASSPGLDYEQYF
size: many
D: TRBD2
J: TRBJ2-7
V: TRBV7-9

DNA: TGTGCCAGCAGCCTAAACGGGGGGTATGGCTACACCTTC
CDR3: CASSLNGGYGYTF
size: few
D: .
J: TRBJ1-2
V: TRBV7-2

DNA: TGTGCCAGCAATTCAGCCGGGACAGATAATTCACCCCTCCACTTT
CDR3: CASNSAGTDNSPLHF
size: .
D: TRBD1
J: TRBJ1-6
V: TRBV28

DNA: TGTGCCACCAGCAGAGATTCGCGCGGAGGCTACACCTTC
CDR3: CATSRDSRGGYTF
size: .
D: .
J: TRBJ1-2
V: TRBV15

DNA: TGTGCCAGCAGCTTGAAACGGTCCACCCGGGAGCTGTTTTTT
CDR3: CASSLKRSTRELFF
size: .
D: .
J: TRBJ2-2
V: TRBV5-8

DNA: TGTGCCAGCAGTTGGACAATAGATACGCAGTATTTT
CDR3: CASSWTIDTQYF
size: .
D: .
J: TRBJ2-3
V: TRBV6-5

DNA: TGTGCCAGCAGACCGTCAGGGCTCTCTGGAAACACCATATATTTT
CDR3: CASRPSGLSGNTIYF
size: .
D: .
J: TRBJ1-3
V: TRBV6-5

DNA: TGCGCCAGCAGCCAAGCCGTGAACACTGAAGCTTTCTTT
CDR3: CASSQAVNTEAFF
size: .
D: .
J: TRBJ1-1
V: TRBV4-3

DNA: TGTGCCAGCAGCGCCGGGACAGGGAAAGAGACCCAGTACTTC
CDR3: CASSAGTGKETQYF
size: .
D: TRBD1
J: TRBJ2-5
V: TRBV11-3

DNA: TGTGCCAGCAGCGCAACCGGACAGAAAAATGAAAAACTGTTTTTT
CDR3: CASSATGQKNEKLFF
size: .
D: .
J: TRBJ1-4
V: TRBV5-4

DNA: TGTGCCAGCAGCTTACAGGGGGCGGGCACAGATACGCAGTATTTT
CDR3: CASSLQGAGTDTQYF
size: .
D: TRBD1
J: TRBJ2-3
V: TRBV5-6

DNA: TGTGCCAGCAGCTTGTCGACAGGGGGCAATCAGCCCCAGCATTTT
CDR3: CASSLSTGGNQPQHF
size: .
D: TRBD1
J: TRBJ1-5
V: TRBV5-6